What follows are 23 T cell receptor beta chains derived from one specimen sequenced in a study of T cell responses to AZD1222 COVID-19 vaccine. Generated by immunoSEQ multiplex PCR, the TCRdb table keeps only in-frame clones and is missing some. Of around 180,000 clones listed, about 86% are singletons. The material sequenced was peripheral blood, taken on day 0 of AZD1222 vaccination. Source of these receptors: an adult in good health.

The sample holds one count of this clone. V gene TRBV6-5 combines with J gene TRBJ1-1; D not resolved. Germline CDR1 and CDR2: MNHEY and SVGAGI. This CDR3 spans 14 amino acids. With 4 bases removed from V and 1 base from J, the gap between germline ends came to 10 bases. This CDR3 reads CASSWAQQNTEAFF. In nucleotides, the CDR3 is TGTGCCAGCAGTTGGGCACAGCAGAACACTGAAGCTTTCTTT.

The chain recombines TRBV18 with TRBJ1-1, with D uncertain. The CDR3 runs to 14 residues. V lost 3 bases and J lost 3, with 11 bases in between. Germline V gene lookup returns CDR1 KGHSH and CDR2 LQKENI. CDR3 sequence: CASSPPGRDTEAFF. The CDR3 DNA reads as TGTGCCAGCTCACCCCCGGGGAGGGACACTGAAGCTTTCTTT.

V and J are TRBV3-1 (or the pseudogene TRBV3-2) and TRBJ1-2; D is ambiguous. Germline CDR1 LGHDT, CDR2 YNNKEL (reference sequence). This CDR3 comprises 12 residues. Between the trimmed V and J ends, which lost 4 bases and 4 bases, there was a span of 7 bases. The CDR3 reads CASSPMRYGYTF. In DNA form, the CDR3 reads TGTGCCAGCAGCCCAATGCGCTATGGCTACACCTTC.

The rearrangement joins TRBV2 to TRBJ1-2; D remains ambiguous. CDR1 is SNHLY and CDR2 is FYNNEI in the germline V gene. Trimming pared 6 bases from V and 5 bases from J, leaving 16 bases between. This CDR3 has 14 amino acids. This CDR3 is CASRTLHLVYGYTF. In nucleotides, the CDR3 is TGTGCCAGCAGAACGTTACACTTGGTGTATGGCTACACCTTC.

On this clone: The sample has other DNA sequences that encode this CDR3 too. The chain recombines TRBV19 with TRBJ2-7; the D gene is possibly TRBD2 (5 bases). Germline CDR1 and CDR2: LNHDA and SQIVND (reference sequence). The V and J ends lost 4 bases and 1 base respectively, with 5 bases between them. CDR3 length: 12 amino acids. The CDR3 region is CASSTGSYEQYF. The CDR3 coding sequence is TGTGCCAGTAGTACGGGGTCCTACGAGCAGTACTTC.

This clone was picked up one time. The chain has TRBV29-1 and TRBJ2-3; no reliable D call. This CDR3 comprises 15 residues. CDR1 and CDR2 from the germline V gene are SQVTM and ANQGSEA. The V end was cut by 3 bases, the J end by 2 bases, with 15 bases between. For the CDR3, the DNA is TGCAGCGTTGATTTAGGGCAGAGTGCCACAGATACGCAGTATTTT. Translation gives CSVDLGQSATDTQYF.

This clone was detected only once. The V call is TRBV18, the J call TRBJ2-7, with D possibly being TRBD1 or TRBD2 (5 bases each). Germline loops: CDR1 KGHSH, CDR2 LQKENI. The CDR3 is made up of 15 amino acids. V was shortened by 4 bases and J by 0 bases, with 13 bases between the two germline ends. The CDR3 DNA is TGTGCCAGCTCACTCGGGGCAGCTAGCTCCTACGAGCAGTACTTC. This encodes CASSLGAASSYEQYF.

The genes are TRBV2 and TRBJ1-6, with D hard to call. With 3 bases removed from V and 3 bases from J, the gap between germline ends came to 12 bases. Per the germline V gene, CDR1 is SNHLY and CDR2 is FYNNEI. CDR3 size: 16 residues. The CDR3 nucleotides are TGTGCCAGCAGTGATGGAAGGGAGAACTATAATTCACCCCTCCACTTT. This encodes CASSDGRENYNSPLHF. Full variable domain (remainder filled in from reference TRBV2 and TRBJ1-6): EPEVTQTPSHQVTQMGQEVILRCVPISNHLYFYWYRQILGQKVEFLVSFYNNEISEKSEIFDDQFSVERPDGSNFTLKIRSTKLEDSAMYFCASSDGRENYNSPLHFGNGTRLTVT.

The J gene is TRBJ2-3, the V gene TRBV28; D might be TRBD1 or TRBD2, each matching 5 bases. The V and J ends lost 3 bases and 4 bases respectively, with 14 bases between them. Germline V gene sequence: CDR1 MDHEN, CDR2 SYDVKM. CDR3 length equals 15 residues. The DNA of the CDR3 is TGTGCCAGCAGTTTCCCGGGAAGGGGTCCAGATACGCAGTATTTT. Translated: CASSFPGRGPDTQYF.

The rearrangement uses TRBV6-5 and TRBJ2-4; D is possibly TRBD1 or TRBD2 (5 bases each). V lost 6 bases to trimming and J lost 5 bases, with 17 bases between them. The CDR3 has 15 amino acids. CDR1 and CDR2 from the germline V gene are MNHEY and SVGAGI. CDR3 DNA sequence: TGTGCCAGCAGCAAGCCTCCTGGGGGACAAAACATTCAGTACTTC. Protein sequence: CASSKPPGGQNIQYF.

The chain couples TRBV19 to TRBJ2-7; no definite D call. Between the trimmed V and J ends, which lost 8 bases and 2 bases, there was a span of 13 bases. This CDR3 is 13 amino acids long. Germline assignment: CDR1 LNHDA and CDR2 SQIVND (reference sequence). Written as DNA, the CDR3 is TGTGCCAGTTCCCCGGAACTTCCCTACGAGCAGTACTTC. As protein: CASSPELPYEQYF. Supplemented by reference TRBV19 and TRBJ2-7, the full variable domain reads DGGITQSPKYLFRKEGQNVTLSCEQNLNHDAMYWYRQDPGQGLRLIYYSQIVNDFQKGDIAEGYSVSREKKESFPLTVTSAQKNPTAFYLCASSPELPYEQYFGPGTRLTVT.

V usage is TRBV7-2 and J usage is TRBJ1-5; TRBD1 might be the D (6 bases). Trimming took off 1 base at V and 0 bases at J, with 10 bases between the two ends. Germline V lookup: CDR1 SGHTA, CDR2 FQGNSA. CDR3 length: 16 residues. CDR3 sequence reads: CASSLVGGLSNQPQHF. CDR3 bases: TGTGCCAGCAGCTTAGTAGGGGGACTTAGCAATCAGCCCCAGCATTTT.

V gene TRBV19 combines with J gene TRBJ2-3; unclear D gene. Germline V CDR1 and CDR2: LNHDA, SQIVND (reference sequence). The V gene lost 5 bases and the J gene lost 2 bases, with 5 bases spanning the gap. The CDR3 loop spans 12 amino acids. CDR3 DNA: TGTGCCAGTAGTGTCGCCACAGATACGCAGTATTTT. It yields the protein CASSVATDTQYF. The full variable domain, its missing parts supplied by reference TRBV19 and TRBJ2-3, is DGGITQSPKYLFRKEGQNVTLSCEQNLNHDAMYWYRQDPGQGLRLIYYSQIVNDFQKGDIAEGYSVSREKKESFPLTVTSAQKNPTAFYLCASSVATDTQYFGPGTRLTVL.

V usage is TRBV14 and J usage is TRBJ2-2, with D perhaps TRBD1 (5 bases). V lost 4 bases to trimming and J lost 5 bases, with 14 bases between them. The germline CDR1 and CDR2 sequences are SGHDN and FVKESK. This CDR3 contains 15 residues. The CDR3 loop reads CASSPWGGRTGELFF. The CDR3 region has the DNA TGTGCCAGCAGCCCCTGGGGCGGTCGAACCGGGGAGCTGTTTTTT. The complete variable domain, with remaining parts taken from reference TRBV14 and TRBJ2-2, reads EAGVTQFPSHSVIEKGQTVTLRCDPISGHDNLYWYRRVMGKEIKFLLHFVKESKQDESGMPNNRFLAERTGGTYSTLKVQPAELEDSGVYFCASSPWGGRTGELFFGEGSRLTVL.

The CDR3 region has the DNA TGCGCCAGCAGTACGGACAGTGGCTATGGCTACACCTTC. Translating it yields CASSTDSGYGYTF. The chain joins TRBV5-1 to TRBJ1-2, with a possible D match to TRBD1 (6 bases). CDR1 is SGHRS and CDR2 is YFSETQ in the germline V gene. Deletions cut 5 bases from V and 4 bases from J, with 12 bases between. The CDR3 is 13 residues long. The whole variable domain, filled in from reference TRBV5-1 and TRBJ1-2, reads KAGVTQTPRYLIKTRGQQVTLSCSPISGHRSVSWYQQTPGQGLQFLFEYFSETQRNKGNFPGRFSGRQFSNSRSEMNVSTLELGDSALYLCASSTDSGYGYTFGSGTRLTVV.

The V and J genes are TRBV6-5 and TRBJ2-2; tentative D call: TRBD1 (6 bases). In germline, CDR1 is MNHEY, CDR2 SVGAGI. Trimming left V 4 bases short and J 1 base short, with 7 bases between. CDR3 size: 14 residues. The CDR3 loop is CASSLDRNTGELFF. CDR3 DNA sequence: TGTGCCAGCAGTTTGGACAGGAACACCGGGGAGCTGTTTTTT.

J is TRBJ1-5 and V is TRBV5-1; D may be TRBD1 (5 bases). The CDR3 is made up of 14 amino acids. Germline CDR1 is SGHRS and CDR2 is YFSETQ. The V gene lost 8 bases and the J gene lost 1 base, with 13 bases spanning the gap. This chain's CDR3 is CARRPKGSNQPQHF. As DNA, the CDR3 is TGCGCCAGACGGCCAAAGGGGAGCAATCAGCCCCAGCATTTT.

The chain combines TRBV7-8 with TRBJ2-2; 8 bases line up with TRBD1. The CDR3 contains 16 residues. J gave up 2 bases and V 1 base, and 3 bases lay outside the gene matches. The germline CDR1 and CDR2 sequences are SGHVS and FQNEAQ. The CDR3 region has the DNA TGTGCCAGCAGCTTAGGGGGACAGGACAACACCGGGGAGCTGTTTTTT. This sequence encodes CASSLGGQDNTGELFF.

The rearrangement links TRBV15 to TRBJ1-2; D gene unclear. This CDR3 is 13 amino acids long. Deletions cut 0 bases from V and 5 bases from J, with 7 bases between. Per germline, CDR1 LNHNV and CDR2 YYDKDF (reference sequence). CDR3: CATSRDEGYGYTF. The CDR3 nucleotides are TGTGCCACCAGCAGAGACGAAGGGTATGGCTACACCTTC.

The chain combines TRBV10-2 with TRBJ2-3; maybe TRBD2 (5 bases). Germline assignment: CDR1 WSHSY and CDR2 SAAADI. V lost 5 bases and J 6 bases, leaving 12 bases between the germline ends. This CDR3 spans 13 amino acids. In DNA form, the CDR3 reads TGCGCCAGCAGTTCTCTTCGCGGGGATACGCAGTATTTT. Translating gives CASSSLRGDTQYF.

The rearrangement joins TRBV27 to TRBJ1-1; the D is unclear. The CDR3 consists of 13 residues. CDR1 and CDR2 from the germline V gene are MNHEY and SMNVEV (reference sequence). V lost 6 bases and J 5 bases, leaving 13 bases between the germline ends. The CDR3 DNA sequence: TGTGCCAGCAGCGACATCCTAGGGACTGAAGCTTTCTTT. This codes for CASSDILGTEAFF.

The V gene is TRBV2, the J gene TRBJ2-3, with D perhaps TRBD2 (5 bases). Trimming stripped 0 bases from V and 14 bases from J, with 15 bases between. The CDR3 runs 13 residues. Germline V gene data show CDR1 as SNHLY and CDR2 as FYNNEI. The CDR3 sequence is CASSEAEDAPAYF. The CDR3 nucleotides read TGTGCCAGCAGTGAAGCGGAGGATGCCCCTGCGTATTTT.

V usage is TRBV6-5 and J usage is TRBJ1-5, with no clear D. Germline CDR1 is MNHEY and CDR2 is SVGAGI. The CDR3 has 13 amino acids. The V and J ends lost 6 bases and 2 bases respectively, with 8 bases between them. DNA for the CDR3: TGTGCCAGCAGCTTCTCTGGCAATCAGCCCCAGCATTTT. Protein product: CASSFSGNQPQHF.